This T cell receptor (beta chain) was sequenced for a study of cytomegalovirus exposure and HLA in healthy donors. The PCR was carried out with 60 Vbeta primers and 13 Jbeta primers. The protocol was immunoSEQ multiplex PCR, while the TCRdb copy is restricted to in-frame clones and leaves out a portion. In the table there are about 150,000 clones, roughly 88% of which are singletons. This CDR3 has 18 residues. The V gene's germline CDR1 is SGHTA and CDR2 FQGNSA. Trimming at V came to 2 bases and at J to 2 bases, leaving 10 bases not matched to a gene. The rearrangement joins TRBV7-2 to TRBJ2-1; 9 bases map to TRBD2. The sequenced material came from PBMCs. The TCR comes from a boy younger than 10 in good health and CMV-seronegative. The DNA for the CDR3 is TGTGCCAGCAGCTTAAGGGTAGCGGGAGTTTTAACCTACAATGAGCAGTTCTTC. Protein product: CASSLRVAGVLTYNEQFF.